This TCR beta chain was captured by sequencing in a study of CD8 T cells in ankylosing spondylitis. Study-level points and caveats: Earlier studies detected some motif variants in reactive arthritis synovial fluid and blood. Reported data indicate significant enrichment of disease-linked clones within matched ankylosing spondylitis synovial fluid. Seemingly characteristic of ankylosing spondylitis blood was a TCR beta motif consisting of several highly homologous variants. CD8+ by phenotype, disease-linked clones were relatively rare in peripheral blood.

The germline V gene encodes CDR1 MNHEY and CDR2 SVGEGT. V lost 7 bases to trimming and J lost 2 bases; unmatched junction nucleotides: 13. The CDR3 consists of 16 residues. This clonotype showed up many times. Antigen specificity is unknown. With molecular barcodes, quantitative 5'-RACE was used to make the TCR beta libraries. TCRdb fed the 5' RACE reads into MiXCR, producing one record per CDR3 protein. The sample includes 450,000 to 550,000 distinct CDR3 sequences, roughly 5% of them seen just once. The sequence derives from a male donor with ankylosing spondylitis. V usage is TRBV6-2 or TRBV6-3 and J usage is TRBJ2-7; the match to TRBD1 covers 8 bases. Source material: blood, either unsorted or a sorted T cell fraction (not recorded which). This chain's CDR3 is CASTQSPGTGPYEQYF. The CDR3 DNA follows: TGTGCCAGCACCCAAAGTCCCGGGACAGGTCCCTACGAGCAGTACTTC.